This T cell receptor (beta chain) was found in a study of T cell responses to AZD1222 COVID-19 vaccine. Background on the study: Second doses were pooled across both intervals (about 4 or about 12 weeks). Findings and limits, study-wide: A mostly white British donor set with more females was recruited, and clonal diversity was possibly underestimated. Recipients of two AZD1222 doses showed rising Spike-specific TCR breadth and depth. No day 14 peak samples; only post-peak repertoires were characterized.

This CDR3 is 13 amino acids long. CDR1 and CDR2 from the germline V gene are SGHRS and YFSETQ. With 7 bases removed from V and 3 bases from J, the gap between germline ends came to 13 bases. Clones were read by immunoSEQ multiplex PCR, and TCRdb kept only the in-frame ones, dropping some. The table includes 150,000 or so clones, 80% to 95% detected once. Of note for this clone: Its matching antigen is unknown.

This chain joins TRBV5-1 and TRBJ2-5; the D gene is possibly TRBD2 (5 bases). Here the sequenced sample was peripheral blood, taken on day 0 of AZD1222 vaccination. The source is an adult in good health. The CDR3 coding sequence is TGCGCCAGCTGTCGGGGATCGGAAGAGACCCAGTACTTC. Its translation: CASCRGSEETQYF.